This passage covers 13 T cell receptor beta chains from one sample sequenced in a study of blood T cell repertoires in COVID-19. Repertoires were generated with immunoSEQ multiplex PCR, while TCRdb's copy carries only in-frame clones and drops some. Of about 200,000 clones in the sample, 86% were seen once. Material for sequencing was PBMCs or T cells enriched from blood (not recorded which). Every receptor here comes from a woman aged 40 to 49 in a cohort exposed to, infected with or recovered from COVID-19 (not recorded which).

The rearrangement links TRBV2 to TRBJ2-3; 7 bases map to TRBD1. The CDR3 length is 14 residues. V trimming: 2 bases; J trimming: 3 bases; junction bases outside the gene matches: 2. Germline V gene lookup returns CDR1 SNHLY and CDR2 FYNNEI. The CDR3 protein is CASSERGLTDTQYF. DNA for the CDR3: TGTGCCAGCAGTGAAAGGGGGCTGACAGATACGCAGTATTTT.

This chain uses TRBV11-1 with TRBJ1-1; 8 positions match TRBD1. The ends lost 5 bases at V and 1 base at J; junction bases unmatched: 3. Germline lookup yields CDR1 SGHAT and CDR2 FQDESV (reference sequence). This CDR3 is 14 amino acids long. The CDR3 loop reads CASSHRGENTEAFF. The CDR3 nucleotides read TGTGCCAGCAGCCACAGGGGGGAGAACACTGAAGCTTTCTTT.

The chain is built from TRBV2 and TRBJ1-2, with 11 bases identical to TRBD1. V gave up 6 bases and J gave up 3 bases; unmatched junction bases: 6. This CDR3 spans 15 amino acids. Looked up from germline, CDR1 is SNHLY and CDR2 is FYNNEI. Here the CDR3 reads CASSGQGAIDYGYTF. The CDR3 DNA is TGTGCCAGCAGCGGACAGGGGGCTATTGACTATGGCTACACCTTC.

The genes are TRBV27 and TRBJ2-6; D perhaps matches TRBD2 (6 bases). The germline gives CDR1 MNHEY, CDR2 SMNVEV (reference sequence). With 2 bases removed from V and 4 bases from J, the gap between germline ends came to 21 bases. The CDR3 runs 19 residues. The CDR3 loop is CASSLGVAPGDAGANVLTF. CDR3 bases: TGTGCCAGCAGTTTAGGCGTAGCCCCGGGAGACGCGGGGGCCAACGTCCTGACTTTC.

The V and J genes are TRBV9 and TRBJ2-1; 7 nucleotides agree with TRBD2. In germline, CDR1 is SGDLS, CDR2 YYNGEE. Trimming took 3 bases from V and 3 from J; bases not matched to a gene: 6. The CDR3 runs to 15 residues. The CDR3 DNA is TGTGCCAGCAGCGGCCGGGACTACCACTACAATGAGCAGTTCTTC. Protein: CASSGRDYHYNEQFF.

In its sample, this clone was seen a few times. The J gene is TRBJ1-2, the V gene TRBV6-6, with TRBD1 identical over 8 bases. Germline-derived CDR1 and CDR2 are MNHNY and SVGAGI (reference sequence). Trimming cost V 4 bases and J 3 bases; bases outside gene matches: 7. The CDR3 runs to 15 residues. This chain's CDR3 is CASSWRTGLDYGYTF. Here the CDR3 DNA reads TGTGCCAGCAGTTGGCGGACAGGGCTTGACTATGGCTACACCTTC.

The rearrangement uses TRBV19 and TRBJ1-1; D uncertain. V lost 6 bases and J lost 1, with 6 bases in between. This CDR3 is built from 12 residues. Germline V lookup: CDR1 LNHDA, CDR2 SQIVND (reference sequence). The CDR3 is CASRQSNTEAFF. The CDR3 bases are TGTGCCAGTAGGCAGTCGAACACTGAAGCTTTCTTT. Complete variable domain (other parts from reference TRBV19 and TRBJ1-1): DGGITQSPKYLFRKEGQNVTLSCEQNLNHDAMYWYRQDPGQGLRLIYYSQIVNDFQKGDIAEGYSVSREKKESFPLTVTSAQKNPTAFYLCASRQSNTEAFFGQGTRLTVV.

The chain combines TRBV6-1 with TRBJ2-3, with D unclear. Trimming removed 3 bases at V and 0 bases at J, with 13 bases between. The CDR3 has 16 residues. CDR1 is MNHNS, CDR2 SASEGT, per germline. The CDR3 nucleotides are TGTGCCAGCAGTGAGAGGAGCGTTTCTAGCACAGATACGCAGTATTTT. Protein product: CASSERSVSSTDTQYF.

The chain employs TRBV24-1 and TRBJ2-7, with D maybe TRBD2 (5 bases). V was clipped by 2 bases and J by 0 bases, with 10 bases between them. The CDR3 sequence is 15 residues long. Germline-derived CDR1 and CDR2 are KGHDR and SFDVKD. CDR3 loop: CATSDWRSSSYEQYF. CDR3 in DNA: TGTGCCACCAGTGATTGGAGGAGTAGCTCCTACGAGCAGTACTTC.

The chain links TRBV6-5 to TRBJ2-1; 7 bases match TRBD2. Germline assignment: CDR1 MNHEY and CDR2 SVGAGI. The CDR3 runs 15 residues. With 8 bases clipped from V and 7 bases from J, the junction kept 14 bases outside the gene matches. The CDR3 loop is CASGRGSGANNEQFF. CDR3 coding DNA: TGTGCCAGCGGGCGTGGAAGCGGGGCTAATAATGAGCAGTTCTTC.

V and J are TRBV29-1 and TRBJ1-2; no reliable D call. Germline CDR1 is SQVTM and CDR2 is ANQGSEA. The CDR3 totals 9 residues. The CDR3 coding sequence is TGCAGTTGGGCCCTTGGCTACACCTTC. The encoded protein is CSWALGYTF.

As for this clone: The identical CDR3 is also encoded by other nucleotide sequences in the sample. This chain uses TRBV11-2 with TRBJ2-1, with 7 bases lining up with TRBD2. CDR1 is SGHAT, CDR2 FQNNGV, per germline. The CDR3 covers 13 residues. V gave up 4 bases and J gave up 7 bases; unmatched junction bases: 4. The CDR3 sequence: CASSWGLLNEQFF. Here the CDR3 DNA reads TGTGCCAGCAGCTGGGGACTACTGAATGAGCAGTTCTTC.

The chain employs TRBV29-1 and TRBJ2-3; the D is unclear. The V and J ends lost 5 bases and 3 bases respectively, with 3 bases between them. This CDR3 has 10 amino acids. Germline CDR1 and CDR2: SQVTM and ANQGSEA. CDR3 nucleotide sequence: TGCAGCGTTCGGACAGATACGCAGTATTTT. Translating gives CSVRTDTQYF.